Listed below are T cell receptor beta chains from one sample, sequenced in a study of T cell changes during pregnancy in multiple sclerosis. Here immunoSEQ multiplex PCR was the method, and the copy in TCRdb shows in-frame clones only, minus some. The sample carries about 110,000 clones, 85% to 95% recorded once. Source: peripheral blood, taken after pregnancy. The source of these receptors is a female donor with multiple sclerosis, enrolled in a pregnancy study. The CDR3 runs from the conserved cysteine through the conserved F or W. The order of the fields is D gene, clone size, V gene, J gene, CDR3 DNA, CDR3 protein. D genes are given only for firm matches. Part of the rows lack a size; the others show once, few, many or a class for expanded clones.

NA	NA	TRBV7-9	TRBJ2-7	TGTGCCAGCAGCTTAGAGGCTAGGGGGACGCTATTCCGGGAGCAGTACTTC	CASSLEARGTLFREQYF
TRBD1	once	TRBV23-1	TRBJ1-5	TGCGCCGGAAGGGGGCAGGGGACCTATCAGCCCCAGCATTTT	CAGRGQGTYQPQHF
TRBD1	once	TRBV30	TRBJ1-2	TGTGCCTGGACCAGGGGGGCTAACTATGGCTACACCTTC	CAWTRGANYGYTF
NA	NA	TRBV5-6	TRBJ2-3	TGTGCCAGCAGGGCCAGGGGGACTAGCACAGATACGCAGTATTTT	CASRARGTSTDTQYF
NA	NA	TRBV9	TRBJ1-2	TGTGCCAGCAGCTTCAGGGTTGGGTCCCAGTATGGCTACACCTTC	CASSFRVGSQYGYTF
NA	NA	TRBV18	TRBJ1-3	TGTGCCAGCTCACCGGCCGGAGGGTTGAGCTCTGGAAACACCATATATTTT	CASSPAGGLSSGNTIYF
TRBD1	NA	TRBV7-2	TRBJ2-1	TGTGCCAGCAGCTTAGAAGGGGGCTTTTACAATGAGCAGTTCTTC	CASSLEGGFYNEQFF
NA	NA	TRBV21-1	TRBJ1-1	TGTGCCAGCTCCCAGAGGGTCCTTAGGAACACTGAAGCTTTCTTT	CASSQRVLRNTEAFF
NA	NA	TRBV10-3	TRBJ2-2	TGTGCCGTCCTAGAGGGTGGAATCGCCGGGGAGCTGTTTTTT	CAVLEGGIAGELFF
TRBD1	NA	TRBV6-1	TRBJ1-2	TGTGCCAGCAGTGGGGGACAGTCCGGCTACACCTTC	CASSGGQSGYTF
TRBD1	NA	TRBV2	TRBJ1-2	TGTGCCAGAAGCCGGGACAGGGGAGCTAACTATGGCTACACCTTC	CARSRDRGANYGYTF
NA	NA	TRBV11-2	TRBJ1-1	TGTGCCAGCAGCCACAAGACTGAAGCTTTCTTT	CASSHKTEAFF
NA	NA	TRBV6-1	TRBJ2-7	TGTGCCAGCAGACTGGGTCAGGGCCTATACGAGCAGTACTTC	CASRLGQGLYEQYF
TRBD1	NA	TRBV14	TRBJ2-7	TGTGCCAGCAGCCATCCTAAGCGGACAGGGAGAGGGTACGAGCAGTACTTC	CASSHPKRTGRGYEQYF
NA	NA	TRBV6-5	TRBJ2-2	TGTGCCAGCAAAAACTGGGGGGGGGCCTTGGGGGAGCTGTTTTTT	CASKNWGGALGELFF
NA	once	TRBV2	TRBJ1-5	TGTGCCAGCAGTGCCCGCCGTCGGAGCAATCAGCCCCAGCATTTT	CASSARRRSNQPQHF
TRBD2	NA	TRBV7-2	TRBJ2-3	TGTGCCAGCAGCTTAGCGGGACTAGCGGGAGGGGATACGCAGTATTTT	CASSLAGLAGGDTQYF
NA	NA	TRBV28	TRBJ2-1	TGTGCCAGCCGGCTAGGGGGACCTGGGAATGAGCAGTTCTTC	CASRLGGPGNEQFF
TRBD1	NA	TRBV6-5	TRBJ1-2	TGTGCCAGCAGTTACGTTCGGGACAGGGGGCGGTATGGCTACACCTTC	CASSYVRDRGRYGYTF
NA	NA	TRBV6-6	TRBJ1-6	TGTGCCAGCAGTTACCGCGGGGAGAATTCACCCCTCCACTTT	CASSYRGENSPLHF
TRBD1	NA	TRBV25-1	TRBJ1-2	TGTGCCAGCAGCACAGGGGGGACCCCTAACTATGGCTACACCTTC	CASSTGGTPNYGYTF
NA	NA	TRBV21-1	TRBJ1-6	TGTGCCAGCAGCTCCCGGACTGATGGGGATTCACCCCTCCACTTT	CASSSRTDGDSPLHF
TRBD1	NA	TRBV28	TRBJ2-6	TGTGCCAGTTCGTCGGGACAGGGGTTCTCTGGGGCCAACGTCCTGACTTTC	CASSSGQGFSGANVLTF
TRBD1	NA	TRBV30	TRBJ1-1	TGTGCCTGGGGGACAGGGGTAAGGACTGAAGCTTTCTTT	CAWGTGVRTEAFF
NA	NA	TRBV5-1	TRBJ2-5	TGCGCCAGCAGCCGCGGAGGGGTTCCCCAAGAGACCCAGTACTTC	CASSRGGVPQETQYF
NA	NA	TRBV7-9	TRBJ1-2	TGTGCCAGCAGCCTGGGCGGGCTAATGGATAATGGCTACACCTTC	CASSLGGLMDNGYTF
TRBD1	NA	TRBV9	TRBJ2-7	TGTGCCAGCAGCGTTTTTGACAGGGGTTACGAGCAGTACTTC	CASSVFDRGYEQYF
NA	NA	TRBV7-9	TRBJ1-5	TGTGCCAGCAGCCCTGGGGCATATGATCAGCCCCAGCATTTT	CASSPGAYDQPQHF
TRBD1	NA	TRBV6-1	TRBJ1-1	TGTGCCAGCAGTGAGACAGGGGATAAAGCTTTCTTT	CASSETGDKAFF
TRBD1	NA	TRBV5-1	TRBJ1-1	TGCGCCAGCAGCTCAAATTTCGGGACAGCTCCGAACACTGAAGCTTTCTTT	CASSSNFGTAPNTEAFF
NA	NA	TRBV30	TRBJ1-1	TGTGCCTACCAAACAGGGAGGGACACTGAAGCTTTCTTT	CAYQTGRDTEAFF
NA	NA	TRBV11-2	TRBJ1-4	TGTGCCAGCAGCTTAGCAGCGGGCGGATTCATTGAAAAACTGTTTTTT	CASSLAAGGFIEKLFF
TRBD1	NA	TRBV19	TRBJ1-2	TGTGCCAGTAGCCCGATTGACAGGGAGGACTATGGCTACACCTTC	CASSPIDREDYGYTF
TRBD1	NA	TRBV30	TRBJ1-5	TGTGCCTGGAGTGGCGGGACAGATCAGCCCCAGCATTTT	CAWSGGTDQPQHF
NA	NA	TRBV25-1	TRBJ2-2	TGTGCCAGCAGTGCCTTTAACACCGGGGAGCTGTTTTTT	CASSAFNTGELFF
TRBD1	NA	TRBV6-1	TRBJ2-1	TGTGCCAGCAGTGTAAGTCAGGGGGCCTACAATGAGCAGTTCTTC	CASSVSQGAYNEQFF
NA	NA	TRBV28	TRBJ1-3	TGTGCCAGCAGTCCTGCAGGGAACTCTGGAAACACCATATATTTT	CASSPAGNSGNTIYF
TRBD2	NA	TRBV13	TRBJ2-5	TGTGCCAGCAGTCCCAGACTCGGGAGGGAAGAGACCCAGTACTTC	CASSPRLGREETQYF
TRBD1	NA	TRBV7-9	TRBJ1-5	TGTGCCAGCAGCTTCTCGACAGGGGGTCAGCCCCAGCATTTT	CASSFSTGGQPQHF
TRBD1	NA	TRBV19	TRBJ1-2	TGTGCCAGTAGGGGACAGGGGGCAGAAGGCTACACCTTC	CASRGQGAEGYTF
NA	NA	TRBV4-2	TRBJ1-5	TGTGCCAGCAGCCGGGGCGGGGAGCCCCAGCATTTT	CASSRGGEPQHF
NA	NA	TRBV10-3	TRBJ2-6	TGTGCCATCAGTGAATGGGCAGTTGGGGCCAACGTCCTGACTTTC	CAISEWAVGANVLTF
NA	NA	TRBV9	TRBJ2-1	TGTGCCAGCAGCCCGTCTGACTATGAGCAGTTCTTC	CASSPSDYEQFF
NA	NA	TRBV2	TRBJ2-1	TGTGCCAGCAGTTCCCAGACAGGATACAATGAGCAGTTCTTC	CASSSQTGYNEQFF
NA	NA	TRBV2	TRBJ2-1	TGTGCCAGCAGTGTACAGGGATTCTACAATGAGCAGTTCTTC	CASSVQGFYNEQFF
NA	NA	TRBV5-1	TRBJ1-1	TGCGCCAGCAGCTTGCCAGGGCTCGGGGCTTTCTTT	CASSLPGLGAFF
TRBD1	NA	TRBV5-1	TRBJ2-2	TGCGCCAGCAGCTTGGGGGACAGGGACACCGGGGAGCTGTTTTTT	CASSLGDRDTGELFF
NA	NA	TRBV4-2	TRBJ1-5	TGTGCCAGCAGCGGACACAATAGCAATCAGCCCCAGCATTTT	CASSGHNSNQPQHF
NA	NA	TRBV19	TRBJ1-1	TGTGCCAGTAACAGCAGGGTGAACACTGAAGCTTTCTTT	CASNSRVNTEAFF
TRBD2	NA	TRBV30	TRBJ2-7	TGTGCCTGGACGGGACTAGCGGGAGTTGGCGAGCAGTACTTC	CAWTGLAGVGEQYF
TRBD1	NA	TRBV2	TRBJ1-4	TGTGCCAGCAGCTTAGGACAGGCAAGGGTCAATGAAAAACTGTTTTTT	CASSLGQARVNEKLFF
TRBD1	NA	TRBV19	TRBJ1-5	TGTGCCAGTAGTATGGAGGGACAGGGGTATCAGCCCCAGCATTTT	CASSMEGQGYQPQHF
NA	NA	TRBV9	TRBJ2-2	TGTGCCAGCAGCCGAGGGAACACCGGGGAGCTGTTTTTT	CASSRGNTGELFF